The clone carrying this T cell receptor beta chain was observed a handful of times. V trimming: 5 bases; J trimming: 6 bases; junction bases outside the gene matches: 20. This CDR3 spans 19 amino acids. The V gene's germline CDR1 is MNHEY and CDR2 SMNVEV (reference sequence). Patients from Seattle were sampled longitudinally, starting during active infection. Per the authors' pipeline: Amplified reference gene primers provided the basis for estimating nucleated cell counts. Profiling relied on immunoSEQ multiplex PCR, and the TCRdb table lists in-frame clones only, not all of them. The DNA was the basis for D and trimming; V, J and clone size are from that table. The profile shows under 250,000 clones, roughly three quarters of them singletons. This entry is derived from a study of blood T cell repertoires in COVID-19.

The chain has TRBV27 and TRBJ2-1, with 9 nucleotides matching TRBD1. What was sequenced was peripheral blood. This sequence originates from a middle-aged woman with COVID-19, enrolled during active disease. The DNA for the CDR3 is TGTGCCAGCAGTGCCCGGACAGGGGTTGGACTAGATGTTATCAATGAGCAGTTCTTC. Protein sequence: CASSARTGVGLDVINEQFF.